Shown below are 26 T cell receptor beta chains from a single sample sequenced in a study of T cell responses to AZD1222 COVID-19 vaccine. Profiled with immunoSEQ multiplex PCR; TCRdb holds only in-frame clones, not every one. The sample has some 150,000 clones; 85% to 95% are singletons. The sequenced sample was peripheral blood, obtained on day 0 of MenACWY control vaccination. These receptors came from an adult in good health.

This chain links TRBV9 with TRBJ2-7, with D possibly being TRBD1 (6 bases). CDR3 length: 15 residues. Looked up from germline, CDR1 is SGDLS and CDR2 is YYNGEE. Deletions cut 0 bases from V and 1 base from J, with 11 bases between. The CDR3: CASSVEAGTSYEQYF. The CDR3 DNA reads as TGTGCCAGCAGCGTAGAGGCAGGGACATCCTACGAGCAGTACTTC.

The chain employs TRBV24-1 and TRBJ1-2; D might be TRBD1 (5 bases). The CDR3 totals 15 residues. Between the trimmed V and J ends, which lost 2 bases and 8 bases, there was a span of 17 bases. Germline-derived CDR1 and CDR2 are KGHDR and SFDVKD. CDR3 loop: CATSDWIHQGAGYTF. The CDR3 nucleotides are TGTGCCACCAGTGATTGGATCCACCAAGGGGCGGGCTACACCTTC.

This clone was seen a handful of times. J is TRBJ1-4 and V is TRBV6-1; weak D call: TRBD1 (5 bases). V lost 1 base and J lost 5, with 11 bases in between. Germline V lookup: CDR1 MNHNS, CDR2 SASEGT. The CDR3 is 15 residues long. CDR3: CASSEDRDGNEKLFF. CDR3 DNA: TGTGCCAGCAGTGAAGATCGGGACGGGAATGAAAAACTGTTTTTT.

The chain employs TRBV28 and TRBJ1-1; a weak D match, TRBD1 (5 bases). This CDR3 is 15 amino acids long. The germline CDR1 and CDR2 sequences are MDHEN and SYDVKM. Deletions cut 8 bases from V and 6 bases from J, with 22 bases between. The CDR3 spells CASRGASRWIPEAFF. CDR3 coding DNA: TGTGCCAGCCGGGGCGCGAGCCGTTGGATCCCTGAAGCTTTCTTT.

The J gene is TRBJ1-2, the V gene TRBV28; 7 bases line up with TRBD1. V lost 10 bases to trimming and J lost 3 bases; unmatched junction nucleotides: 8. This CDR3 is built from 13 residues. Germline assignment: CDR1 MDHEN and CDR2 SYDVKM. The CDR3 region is CAISTGSYYGYTF. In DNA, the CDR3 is TGTGCCATCTCGACAGGGTCCTACTATGGCTACACCTTC.

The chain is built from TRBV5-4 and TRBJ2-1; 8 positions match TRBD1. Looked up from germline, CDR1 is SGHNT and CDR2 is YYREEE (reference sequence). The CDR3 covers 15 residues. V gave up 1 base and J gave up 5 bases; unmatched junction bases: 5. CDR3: CASSLSSGGNNEQFF. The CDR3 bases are TGTGCCAGCAGCTTGAGCTCAGGGGGCAACAATGAGCAGTTCTTC.

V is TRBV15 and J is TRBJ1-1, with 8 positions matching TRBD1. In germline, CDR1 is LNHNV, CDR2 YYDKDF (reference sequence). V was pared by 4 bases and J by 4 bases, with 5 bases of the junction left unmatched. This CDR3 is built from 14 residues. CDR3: CATSTLTGGTEAFF. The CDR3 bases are TGTGCCACCAGCACTCTTACAGGGGGCACTGAAGCTTTCTTT.

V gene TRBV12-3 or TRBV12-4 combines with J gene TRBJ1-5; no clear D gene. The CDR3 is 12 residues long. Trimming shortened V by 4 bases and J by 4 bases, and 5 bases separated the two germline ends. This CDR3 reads CASSSGNQPQHF. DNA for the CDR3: TGTGCCAGCAGTTCCGGAAATCAGCCCCAGCATTTT.

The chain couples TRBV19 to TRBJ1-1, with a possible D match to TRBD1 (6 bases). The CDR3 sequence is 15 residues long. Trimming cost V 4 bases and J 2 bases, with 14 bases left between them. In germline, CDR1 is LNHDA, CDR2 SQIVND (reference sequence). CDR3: CASSKFGGANTEAFF. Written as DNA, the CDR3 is TGTGCCAGTAGTAAGTTCGGGGGGGCTAACACTGAAGCTTTCTTT.

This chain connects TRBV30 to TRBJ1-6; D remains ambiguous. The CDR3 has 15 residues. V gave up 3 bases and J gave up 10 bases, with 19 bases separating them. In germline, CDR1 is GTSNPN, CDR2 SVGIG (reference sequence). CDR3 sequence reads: CAWSGARALGSPLHF. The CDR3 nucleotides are TGTGCCTGGAGCGGAGCGAGGGCCTTGGGATCACCCCTCCACTTT.

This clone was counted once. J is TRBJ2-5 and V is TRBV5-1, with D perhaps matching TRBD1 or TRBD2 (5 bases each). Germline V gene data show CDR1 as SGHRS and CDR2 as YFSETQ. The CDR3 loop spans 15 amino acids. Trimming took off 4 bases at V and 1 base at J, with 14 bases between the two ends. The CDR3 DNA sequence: TGCGCCAGCAGCCCCACGGGACGCTTCCAAGAGACCCAGTACTTC. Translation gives CASSPTGRFQETQYF.

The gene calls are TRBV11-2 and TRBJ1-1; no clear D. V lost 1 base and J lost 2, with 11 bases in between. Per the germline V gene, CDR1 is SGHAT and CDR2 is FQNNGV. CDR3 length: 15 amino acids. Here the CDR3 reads CASSLVIDTNTEAFF. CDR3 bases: TGTGCCAGCAGCTTAGTGATCGACACCAACACTGAAGCTTTCTTT.

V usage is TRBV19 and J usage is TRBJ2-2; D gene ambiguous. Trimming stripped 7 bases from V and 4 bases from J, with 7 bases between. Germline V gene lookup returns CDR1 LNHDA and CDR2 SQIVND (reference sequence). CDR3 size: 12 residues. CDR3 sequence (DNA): TGTGCCAGTACCAGATTCACCGGGGAGCTGTTTTTT. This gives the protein CASTRFTGELFF. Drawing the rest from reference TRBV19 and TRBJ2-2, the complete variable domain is DGGITQSPKYLFRKEGQNVTLSCEQNLNHDAMYWYRQDPGQGLRLIYYSQIVNDFQKGDIAEGYSVSREKKESFPLTVTSAQKNPTAFYLCASTRFTGELFFGEGSRLTVL.

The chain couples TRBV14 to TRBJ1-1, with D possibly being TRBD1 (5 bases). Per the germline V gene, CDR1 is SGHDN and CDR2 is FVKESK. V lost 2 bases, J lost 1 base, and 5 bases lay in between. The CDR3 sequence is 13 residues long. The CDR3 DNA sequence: TGTGCCAGCAGCCAACAGGGGAACACTGAAGCTTTCTTT. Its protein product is CASSQQGNTEAFF.

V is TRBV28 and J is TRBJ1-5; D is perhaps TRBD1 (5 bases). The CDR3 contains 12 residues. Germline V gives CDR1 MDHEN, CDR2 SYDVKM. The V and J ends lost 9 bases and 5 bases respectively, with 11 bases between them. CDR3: CASGGEYQPQHF. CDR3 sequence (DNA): TGTGCCAGTGGGGGGGAATATCAGCCCCAGCATTTT.

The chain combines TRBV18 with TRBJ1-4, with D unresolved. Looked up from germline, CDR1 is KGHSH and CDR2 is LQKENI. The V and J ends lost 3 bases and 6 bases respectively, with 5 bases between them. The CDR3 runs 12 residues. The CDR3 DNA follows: TGTGCCAGCTCACCTCTCGATGAAAAACTGTTTTTT. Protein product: CASSPLDEKLFF.

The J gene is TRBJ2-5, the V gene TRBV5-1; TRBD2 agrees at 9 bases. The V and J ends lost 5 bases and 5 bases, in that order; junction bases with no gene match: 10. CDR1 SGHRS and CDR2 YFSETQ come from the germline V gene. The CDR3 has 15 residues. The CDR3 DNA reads TGCGCCAGCAGGGGGACTAGCTTAGCCGGGGAGACCCAGTACTTC. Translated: CASRGTSLAGETQYF.

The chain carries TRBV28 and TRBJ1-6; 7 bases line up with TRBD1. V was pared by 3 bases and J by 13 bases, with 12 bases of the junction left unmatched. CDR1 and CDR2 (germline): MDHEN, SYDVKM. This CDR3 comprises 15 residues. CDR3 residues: CASSLLRTGTNPLHF. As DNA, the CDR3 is TGTGCCAGCAGTTTGCTTAGGACAGGCACAAACCCCCTCCACTTT.

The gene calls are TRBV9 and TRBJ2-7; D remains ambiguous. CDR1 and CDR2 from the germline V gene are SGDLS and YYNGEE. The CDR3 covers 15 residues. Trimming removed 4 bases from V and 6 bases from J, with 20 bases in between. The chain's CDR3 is CASSPTRDGVAEQYF. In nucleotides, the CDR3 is TGTGCCAGCAGCCCAACCCGAGACGGAGTGGCCGAGCAGTACTTC. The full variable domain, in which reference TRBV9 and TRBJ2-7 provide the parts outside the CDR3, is DSGVTQTPKHLITATGQRVTLRCSPRSGDLSVYWYQQSLDQGLQFLIQYYNGEERAKGNILERFSAQQFPDLHSELNLSSLELGDSALYFCASSPTRDGVAEQYFGPGTRLTVT.

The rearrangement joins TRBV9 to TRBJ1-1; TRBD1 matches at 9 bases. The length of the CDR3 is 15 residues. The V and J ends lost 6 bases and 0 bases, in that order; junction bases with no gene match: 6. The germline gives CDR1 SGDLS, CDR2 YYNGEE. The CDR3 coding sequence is TGTGCCAGCACCGGGGACAGGGCCTTGAACACTGAAGCTTTCTTT. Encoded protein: CASTGDRALNTEAFF.

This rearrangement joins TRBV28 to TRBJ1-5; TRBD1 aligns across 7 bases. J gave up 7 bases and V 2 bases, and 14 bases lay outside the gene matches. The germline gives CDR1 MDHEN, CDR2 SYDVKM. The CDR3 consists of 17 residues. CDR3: CASSLRNGMNRGQPQHF. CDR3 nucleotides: TGTGCCAGCAGTTTAAGAAATGGGATGAACAGGGGCCAGCCCCAGCATTTT. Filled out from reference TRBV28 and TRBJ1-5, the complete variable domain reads DVKVTQSSRYLVKRTGEKVFLECVQDMDHENMFWYRQDPGLGLRLIYFSYDVKMKEKGDIPEGYSVSREKKERFSLILESASTNQTSMYLCASSLRNGMNRGQPQHFGDGTRLSIL.

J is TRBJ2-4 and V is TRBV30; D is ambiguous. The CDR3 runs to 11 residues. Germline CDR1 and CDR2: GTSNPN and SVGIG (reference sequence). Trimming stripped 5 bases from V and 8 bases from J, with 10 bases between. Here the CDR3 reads CAWQSADIQYF. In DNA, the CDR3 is TGTGCCTGGCAATCAGCAGACATTCAGTACTTC.

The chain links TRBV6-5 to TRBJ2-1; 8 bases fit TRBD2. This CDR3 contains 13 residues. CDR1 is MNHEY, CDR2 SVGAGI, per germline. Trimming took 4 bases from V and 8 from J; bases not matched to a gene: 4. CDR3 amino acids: CASSSLAGHEQFF. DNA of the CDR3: TGTGCCAGCAGTTCCCTAGCGGGCCATGAGCAGTTCTTC.

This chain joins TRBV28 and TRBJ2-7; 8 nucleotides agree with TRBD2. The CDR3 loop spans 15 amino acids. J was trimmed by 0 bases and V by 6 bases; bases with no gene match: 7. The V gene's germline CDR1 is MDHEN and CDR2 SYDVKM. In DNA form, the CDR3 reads TGTGCCAGCAGCCCCCGGGGGGGCCTCTCCTACGAGCAGTACTTC. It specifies CASSPRGGLSYEQYF.

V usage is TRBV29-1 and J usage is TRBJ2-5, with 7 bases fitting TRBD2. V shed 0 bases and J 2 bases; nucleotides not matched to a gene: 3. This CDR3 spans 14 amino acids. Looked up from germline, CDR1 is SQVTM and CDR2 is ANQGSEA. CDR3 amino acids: CSVEDSGGQETQYF. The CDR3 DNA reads TGCAGCGTTGAAGATTCGGGGGGACAAGAGACCCAGTACTTC.

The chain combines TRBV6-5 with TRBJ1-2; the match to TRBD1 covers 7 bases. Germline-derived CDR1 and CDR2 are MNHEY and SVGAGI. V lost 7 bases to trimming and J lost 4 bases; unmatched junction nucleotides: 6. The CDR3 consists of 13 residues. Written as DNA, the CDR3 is TGTGCCAGCACTCCGACAGGGTTCTATGGCTACACCTTC. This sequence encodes CASTPTGFYGYTF.